What follows describes a single T cell receptor (beta chain). Antigen specificity is unknown. The method was immunoSEQ multiplex PCR; TCRdb's version includes in-frame clones alone and lacks a portion of them. This repertoire shows over 110,000 clones, 80% to 90% found once; its top ten account for 1.5% to 2%. These data originate in a study of T cell responses to AZD1222 COVID-19 vaccine. About the study: Second doses at about 4 or about 12 weeks were pooled. Study observations and caveats: Dominant at 160-218 and 743-854, vaccine-associated CD4 TCRs also spanned spike. With two AZD1222 doses given, Spike-specific TCR breadth and depth both rose.

Germline V lookup: CDR1 SGHRS, CDR2 YFSETQ. This CDR3 is 18 amino acids long. Losses at the gene ends were 4 bases for V and 0 bases for J; bases not matched to a gene: 8. The sample was peripheral blood, taken on day 0 of AZD1222 vaccination. The chain couples TRBV5-1 to TRBJ1-6, with 9 positions matching TRBD1. The clonotype comes from an adult in good health. Here the CDR3 DNA reads TGCGCCAGCAGCCTGAGCGGACAGGGGAGCTCCTATAATTCACCCCTCCACTTT. Encoded protein: CASSLSGQGSSYNSPLHF.